Here is one T cell receptor beta chain with its context. The antigen is undetermined. These data are taken from a study of monozygotic twins with inflammatory bowel disease. Nested amplification of TCRalpha and TCRbeta cDNA involved two PCRs of around 16 and 10 cycles. Using the 5' RACE reads, TCRdb records one entry per CDR3 protein without DNA. This repertoire includes 350,000 to 500,000 distinct CDR3 sequences. Every single donor had a 2.5 ml blood sample drawn. This CDR3 is 15 amino acids long. Germline values: CDR1 DFQATT, CDR2 SNEGSKA (reference sequence). General observations from the study: Twin concordance left repertoire similarity unchanged, with limited power a possible explanation for this lack of difference.

The sample comprised blood. This TCR was recovered from a human donor with ulcerative colitis or Crohn's disease, or a healthy co-twin of an affected twin (not recorded which). The genes are TRBV20-1 and TRBJ2-5; TCRdb selects TRBD2, and the lack of DNA leaves this call unchecked. The CDR3 loop reads CSARDPGALQETQYF.